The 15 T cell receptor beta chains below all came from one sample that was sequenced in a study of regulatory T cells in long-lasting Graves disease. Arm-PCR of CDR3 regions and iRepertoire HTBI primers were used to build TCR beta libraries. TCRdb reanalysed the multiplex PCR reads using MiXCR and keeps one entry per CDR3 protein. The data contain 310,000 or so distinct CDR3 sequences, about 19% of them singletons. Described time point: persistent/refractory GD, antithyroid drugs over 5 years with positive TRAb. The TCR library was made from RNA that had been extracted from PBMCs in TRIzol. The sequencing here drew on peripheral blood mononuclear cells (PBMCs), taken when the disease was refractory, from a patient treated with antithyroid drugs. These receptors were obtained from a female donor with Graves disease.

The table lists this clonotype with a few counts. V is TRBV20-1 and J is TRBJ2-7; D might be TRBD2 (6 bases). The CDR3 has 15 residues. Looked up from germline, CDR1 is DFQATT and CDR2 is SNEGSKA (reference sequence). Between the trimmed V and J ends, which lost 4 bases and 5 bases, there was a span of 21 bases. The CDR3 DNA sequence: TGCAGTGCTACCCTGGGAGTAGTAGCGGCTAACGAGCAGTACTTC. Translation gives CSATLGVVAANEQYF.

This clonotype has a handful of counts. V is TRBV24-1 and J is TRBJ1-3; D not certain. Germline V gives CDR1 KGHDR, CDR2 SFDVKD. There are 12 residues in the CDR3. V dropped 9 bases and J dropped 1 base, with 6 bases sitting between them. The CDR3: CATPLSGNTIYF. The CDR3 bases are TGTGCCACCCCCTTGTCTGGAAACACCATATATTTT.

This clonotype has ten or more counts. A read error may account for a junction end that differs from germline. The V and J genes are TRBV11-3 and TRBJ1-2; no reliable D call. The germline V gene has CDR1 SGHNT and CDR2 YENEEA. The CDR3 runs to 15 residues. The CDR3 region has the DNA TGTGCCAGCAGCTTAGCACAGACCGCGGGGTATGACTACACCTTC. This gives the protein CASSLAQTAGYDYTF.

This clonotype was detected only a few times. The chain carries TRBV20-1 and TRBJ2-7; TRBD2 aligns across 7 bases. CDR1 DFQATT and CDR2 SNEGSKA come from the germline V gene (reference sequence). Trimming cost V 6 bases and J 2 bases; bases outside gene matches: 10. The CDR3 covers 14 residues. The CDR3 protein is CSARLAGTTYEQYF. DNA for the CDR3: TGCAGTGCCAGACTAGCTGGGACTACCTACGAGCAGTACTTC.

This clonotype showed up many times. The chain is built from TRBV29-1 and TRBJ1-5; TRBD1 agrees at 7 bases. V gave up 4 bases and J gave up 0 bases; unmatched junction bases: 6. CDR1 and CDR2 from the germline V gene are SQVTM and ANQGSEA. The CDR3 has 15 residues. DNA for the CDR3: TGCAGCGTTGCCAAGACAGGGAATAGCAATCAGCCCCAGCATTTT. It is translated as CSVAKTGNSNQPQHF.

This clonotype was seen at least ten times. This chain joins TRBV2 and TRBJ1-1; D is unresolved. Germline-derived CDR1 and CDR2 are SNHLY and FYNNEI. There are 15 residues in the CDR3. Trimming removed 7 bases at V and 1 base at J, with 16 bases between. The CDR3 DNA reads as TGTGCCAGCAAAAGGGCGGCCAGTGAGAACACTGAAGCTTTCTTT. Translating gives CASKRAASENTEAFF. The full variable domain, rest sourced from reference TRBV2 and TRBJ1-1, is EPEVTQTPSHQVTQMGQEVILRCVPISNHLYFYWYRQILGQKVEFLVSFYNNEISEKSEIFDDQFSVERPDGSNFTLKIRSTKLEDSAMYFCASKRAASENTEAFFGQGTRLTVV.

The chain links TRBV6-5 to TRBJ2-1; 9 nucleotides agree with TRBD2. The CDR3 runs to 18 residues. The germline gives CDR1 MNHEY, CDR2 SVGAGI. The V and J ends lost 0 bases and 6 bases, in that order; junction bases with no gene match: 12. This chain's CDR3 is CASSYSASGEPRRNEQFF. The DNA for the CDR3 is TGTGCCAGCAGTTACTCGGCTAGCGGGGAACCTCGGCGCAATGAGCAGTTCTTC.

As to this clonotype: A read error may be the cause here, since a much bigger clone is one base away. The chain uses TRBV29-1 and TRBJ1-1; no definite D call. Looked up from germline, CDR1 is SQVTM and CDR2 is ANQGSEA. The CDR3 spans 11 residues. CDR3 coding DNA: TGCTGCGTACAAAAGAACACTGAAGCTTTCTTT. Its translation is CCVQKNTEAFF.

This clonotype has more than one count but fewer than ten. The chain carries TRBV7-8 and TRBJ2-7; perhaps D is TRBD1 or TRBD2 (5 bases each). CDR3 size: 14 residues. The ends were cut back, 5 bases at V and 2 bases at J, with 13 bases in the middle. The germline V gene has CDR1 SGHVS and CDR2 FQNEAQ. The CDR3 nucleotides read TGTGCCAGCAGCCTCGGGACGTGGACCTACGAGCAGTACTTC. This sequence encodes CASSLGTWTYEQYF.

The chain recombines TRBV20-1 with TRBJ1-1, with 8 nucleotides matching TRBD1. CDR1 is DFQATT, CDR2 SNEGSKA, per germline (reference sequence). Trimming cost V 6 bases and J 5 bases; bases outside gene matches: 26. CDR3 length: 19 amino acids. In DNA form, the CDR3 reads TGCAGTGCAACAGGGGGACACTCAGGACTGTTGTGGAAGTGGACTGAAGCTTTCTTT. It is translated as CSATGGHSGLLWKWTEAFF.

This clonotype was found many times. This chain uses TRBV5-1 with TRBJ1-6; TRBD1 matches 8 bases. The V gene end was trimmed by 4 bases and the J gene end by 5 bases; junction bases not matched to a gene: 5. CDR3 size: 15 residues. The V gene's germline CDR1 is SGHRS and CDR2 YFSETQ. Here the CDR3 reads CASSAVDRDNSPLHF. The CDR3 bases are TGCGCCAGCAGCGCGGTGGACAGGGATAATTCACCCCTCCACTTT.

The chain's CDR3 is CATSASGNYGYTF. CDR3 DNA sequence: TGTGCCACCAGTGCTTCAGGGAACTATGGCTACACCTTC. The chain uses TRBV24-1 and TRBJ1-2; D is perhaps TRBD1 (5 bases). Germline CDR1 is KGHDR and CDR2 is SFDVKD. V dropped 5 bases and J dropped 2 bases, with 8 bases sitting between them. This CDR3 has 13 amino acids.

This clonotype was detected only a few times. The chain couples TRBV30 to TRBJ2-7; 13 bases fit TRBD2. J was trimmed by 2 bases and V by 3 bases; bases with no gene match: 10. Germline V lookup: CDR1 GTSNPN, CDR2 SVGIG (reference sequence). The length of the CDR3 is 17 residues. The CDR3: CAWSKSRTSGSPYEQYF. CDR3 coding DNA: TGTGCCTGGAGCAAAAGTAGGACTAGCGGGAGTCCCTACGAGCAGTACTTC. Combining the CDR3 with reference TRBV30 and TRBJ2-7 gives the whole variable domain SQTIHQWPATLVQPVGSPLSLECTVEGTSNPNLYWYRQAAGRGLQLLFYSVGIGQISSEVPQNLSASRPQDRQFILSSKKLLLSDSGFYLCAWSKSRTSGSPYEQYFGPGTRLTVT.

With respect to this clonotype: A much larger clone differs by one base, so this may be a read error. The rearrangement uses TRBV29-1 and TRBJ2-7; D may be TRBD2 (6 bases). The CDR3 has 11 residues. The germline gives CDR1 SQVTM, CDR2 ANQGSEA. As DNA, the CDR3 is TGCAGCGTCCCAGAGGGCGGGGAGCGGTACTTC. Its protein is CSVPEGGERYF.

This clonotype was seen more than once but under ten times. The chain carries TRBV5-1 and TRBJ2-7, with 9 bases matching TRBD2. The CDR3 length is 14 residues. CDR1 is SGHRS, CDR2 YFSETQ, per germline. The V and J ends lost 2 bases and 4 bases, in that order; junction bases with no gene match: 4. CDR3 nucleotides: TGCGCCAGCAGCTTTCTAGCGGGGAAATACGAGCAGTACTTC. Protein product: CASSFLAGKYEQYF.